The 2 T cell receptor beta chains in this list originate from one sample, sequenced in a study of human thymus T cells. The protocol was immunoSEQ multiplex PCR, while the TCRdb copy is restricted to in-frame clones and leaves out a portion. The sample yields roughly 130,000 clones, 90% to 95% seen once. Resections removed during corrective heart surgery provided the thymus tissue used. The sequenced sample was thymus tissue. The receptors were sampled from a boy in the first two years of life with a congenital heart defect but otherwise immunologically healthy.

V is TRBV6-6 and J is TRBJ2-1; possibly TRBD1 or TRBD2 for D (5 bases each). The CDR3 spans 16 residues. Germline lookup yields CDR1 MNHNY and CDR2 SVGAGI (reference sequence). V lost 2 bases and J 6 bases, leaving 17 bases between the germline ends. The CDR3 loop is CASSYRGLNQPNEQFF. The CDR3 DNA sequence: TGTGCCAGCAGTTACCGGGGCCTCAACCAGCCCAATGAGCAGTTCTTC.

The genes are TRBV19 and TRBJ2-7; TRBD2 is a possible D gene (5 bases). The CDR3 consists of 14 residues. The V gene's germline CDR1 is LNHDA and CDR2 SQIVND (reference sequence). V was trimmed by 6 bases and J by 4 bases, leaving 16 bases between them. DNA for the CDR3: TGTGCCAGTAGCCAGCAGCGGTTAGGATACGAGCAGTACTTC. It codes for CASSQQRLGYEQYF.